The present T cell receptor beta chain was sequenced within a study of neurological immune-mediated disorders. General observations from the study: The multiple sclerosis repertoire cluster showed no association with any clinical or MRI feature. The authors stated that larger cohorts are needed. The level of TCR clonal expansion was highest in patients with HTLV-1-associated myelopathy and lowest in multiple sclerosis, where it fell below the level seen in healthy controls. Phylogenetic grouping assigned the repertoires of 18 of 34 multiple sclerosis patients to one related-CDR3 cluster, which constitutes a possible signature.

The cDNA was generated by 5'RACE with 10-nucleotide random UMIs. TCRdb ran MiXCR on the 5' RACE reads and lists one entry per CDR3 protein. The sample lists 50,000 or so distinct CDR3 sequences, around 3.5% occurring once. Notes on this clonotype: Its target is unknown.

The source material was PBMCs. The sequence came from a man in his 60s with multiple sclerosis.

DNA for the CDR3: TGTGCCAGCAGGCCGTCCGGGGCCGCGAAAGCTTTCTTT. This encodes CASRPSGAAKAFF. V and J are TRBV5-5 and TRBJ1-1; TRBD1 is a possible D gene (5 bases). The CDR3 totals 13 residues. The V end was cut by 5 bases, the J end by 9 bases, with 17 bases between. CDR1 is SGHKS and CDR2 is YYEKEE in the germline V gene (reference sequence). The whole variable domain, remainder taken from reference TRBV5-5 and TRBJ1-1, is DAGVTQSPTHLIKTRGQQVTLRCSPISGHKSVSWYQQVLGQGPQFIFQYYEKEERGRGNFPDRFSARQFPNYSSELNVNALLLGDSALYLCASRPSGAAKAFFGQGTRLTVV.